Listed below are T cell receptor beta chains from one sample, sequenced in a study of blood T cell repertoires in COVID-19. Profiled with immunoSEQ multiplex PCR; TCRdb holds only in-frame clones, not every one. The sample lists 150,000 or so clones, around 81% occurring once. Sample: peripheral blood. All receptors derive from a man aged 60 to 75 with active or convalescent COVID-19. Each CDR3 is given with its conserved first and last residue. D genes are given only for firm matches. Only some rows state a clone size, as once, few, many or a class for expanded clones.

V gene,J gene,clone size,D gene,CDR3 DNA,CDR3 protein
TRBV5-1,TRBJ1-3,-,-,TGCGCCAGCAGCTCCACGGGAGTCGGAAACACCATATATTTT,CASSSTGVGNTIYF
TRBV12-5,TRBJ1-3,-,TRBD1,TGTGCTAGTGGATGGACAGGGCCTGGAAACACCATATATTTT,CASGWTGPGNTIYF
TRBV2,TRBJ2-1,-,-,TGTGCCAGCAGTGAAAGGGCAGGGGTCTCCTACAATGAGCAGTTCTTC,CASSERAGVSYNEQFF
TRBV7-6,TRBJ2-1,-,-,TGTGCCAGCAGCTTTGATCCCCTAGCTTCGTACTATGAGCAGTTCTTC,CASSFDPLASYYEQFF
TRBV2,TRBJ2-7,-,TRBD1,TGTGCCAGCAGTGAAGCCGGGACAGGTGGCCACGAGCAGTACTTC,CASSEAGTGGHEQYF
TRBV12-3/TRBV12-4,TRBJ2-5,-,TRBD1,TGTGCCAGCAGCCCGACAGGGAAAGAGACCCAGTACTTC,CASSPTGKETQYF
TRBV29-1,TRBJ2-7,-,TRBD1,TGCAGCGTTGAATATGGGACAGGGTCCACCGAGCAGTACTTC,CSVEYGTGSTEQYF
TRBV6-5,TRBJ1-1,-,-,TGTGCCAGCGGAGACAGAAACACTGAAGCTTTCTTT,CASGDRNTEAFF
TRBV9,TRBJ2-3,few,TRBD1,TGTGCCAGCAGCATTAGGACAGGGTCGACAGATACGCAGTATTTT,CASSIRTGSTDTQYF
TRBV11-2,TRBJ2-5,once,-,TGTGCCAGCAGCTTAGGAGTCCTCGCGAGCGAGACCCAGTACTTC,CASSLGVLASETQYF
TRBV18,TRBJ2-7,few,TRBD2,TGTGCCAGCTCACCACCGAGCGGGATGGGCAACGAGCAGTACTTC,CASSPPSGMGNEQYF
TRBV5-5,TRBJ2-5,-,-,TGTGCCAGCAGTTCCATCGCCGATAGCAATACGGAGACCCAGTACTTC,CASSSIADSNTETQYF
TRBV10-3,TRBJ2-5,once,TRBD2,TGTGCCATCAGTGCCTCGCGGGGGGACTGGGAGACCCAGTACTTC,CAISASRGDWETQYF
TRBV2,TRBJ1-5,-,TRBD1,TGTGCCAGCAGGTTCGGGACAGAGAGGGGGCATCAGCCCCAGCATTTT,CASRFGTERGHQPQHF
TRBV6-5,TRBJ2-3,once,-,TGTGCCAGCAGCGCCCCGGAGTTCGGCACAGATACGCAGTATTTT,CASSAPEFGTDTQYF
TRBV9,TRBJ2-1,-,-,TGTGCCAGCAGCTGGGGGGTACGGGAGTCCAATGAGCAGTTCTTC,CASSWGVRESNEQFF
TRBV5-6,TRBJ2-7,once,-,TGTGCCAGCAGCTCGGTTTGGGCAGGAAGCTACGAGCAGTACTTC,CASSSVWAGSYEQYF
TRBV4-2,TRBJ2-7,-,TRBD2,TGTGCCAGCAGCCAAGGGGCTAGCGGGTTTTACGAGCAGTACTTC,CASSQGASGFYEQYF
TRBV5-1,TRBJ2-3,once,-,TGCGCCAGCAGCAAAGCTCCGGGACACAGCACAGATACGCAGTATTTT,CASSKAPGHSTDTQYF
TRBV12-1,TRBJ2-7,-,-,TGTGCCAGCAGCTCCACGGGAACAGCTAATTTTTCCTACGAGCAGTACTTC,CASSSTGTANFSYEQYF
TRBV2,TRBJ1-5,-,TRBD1,TGTGCCAGCAGCACAGGGGCCAATCAGCCCCAGCATTTT,CASSTGANQPQHF
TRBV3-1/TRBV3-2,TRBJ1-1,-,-,TGTGCCAGCAGCCAAGCCAGGGTGGTGAACACTGAAGCTTTCTTT,CASSQARVVNTEAFF
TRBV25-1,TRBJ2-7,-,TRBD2,TGTGCCAGCGGGACTAGCGGCTACGAGCAGTACTTC,CASGTSGYEQYF
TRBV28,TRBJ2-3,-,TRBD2,TGTGCCAGCAGTTTGAGGACTAGCGGGATACCCACAGATACGCAGTATTTT,CASSLRTSGIPTDTQYF
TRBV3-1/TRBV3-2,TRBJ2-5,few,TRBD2,TGTGCCAGCAGCCAAGTCGTGCTAGCGGGGGGACAAGAGACCCAGTACTTC,CASSQVVLAGGQETQYF
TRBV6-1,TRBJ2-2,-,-,TGTGCCAGCAGTGATGACCTCGGGGGGCCTAACACCGGGGAGCTGTTTTTT,CASSDDLGGPNTGELFF
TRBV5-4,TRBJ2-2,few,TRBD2,TGTGCCAGCAGCCAAGGACTAGCGGGAGGGCCAGGGACCGGGGAGCTGTTTTTT,CASSQGLAGGPGTGELFF
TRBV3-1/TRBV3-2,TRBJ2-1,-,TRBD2,TGTGCCAGCAGCCAAGGACTAGCGGGAGGCTACAATGAGCAGTTCTTC,CASSQGLAGGYNEQFF
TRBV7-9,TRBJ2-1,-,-,TGTGCCAGCAGCTTATTACCAGTTGAAACCTACAATGAGCAGTTCTTC,CASSLLPVETYNEQFF
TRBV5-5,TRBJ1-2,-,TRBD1,TGTGCCAGCAGCCCACAGGGGGGCTATGGCTACACCTTC,CASSPQGGYGYTF
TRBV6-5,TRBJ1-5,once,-,TGTGCCAGCAGTTACTCGCAGGATCAGCCCCAGCATTTT,CASSYSQDQPQHF
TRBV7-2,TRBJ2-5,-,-,TGTGCCAGCAGCTTAGTACAGGGGAGGGAGACCCAGTACTTC,CASSLVQGRETQYF
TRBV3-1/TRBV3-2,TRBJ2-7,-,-,TGTGCCAGCAGACAGGGACCAAGCTACGAGCAGTACTTC,CASRQGPSYEQYF
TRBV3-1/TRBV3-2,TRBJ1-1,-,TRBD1,TGTGCCAGCAGCCGACAGGGGGGGTCTGAAGCTTTCTTT,CASSRQGGSEAFF
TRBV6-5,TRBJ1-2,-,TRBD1,TGTGCCAGCAGCCAGACAGGGAGCGGCTACACCTTC,CASSQTGSGYTF
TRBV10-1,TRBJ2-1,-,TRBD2,TGCGCCAGCAGTGTTGCGGGAGGGCACAATGAGCAGTTCTTC,CASSVAGGHNEQFF
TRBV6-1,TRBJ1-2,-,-,TGTGCCAGCAGTGATCCCAGAACCTATGGCTACACCTTC,CASSDPRTYGYTF
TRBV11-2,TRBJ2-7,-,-,TGTGCCAGCAGCTTAGATCGTCAGGGAAATCAGTACTTC,CASSLDRQGNQYF
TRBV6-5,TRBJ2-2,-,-,TGTGCCCATCCTAGGCTGCGGGAGAACACCGGGGAGCTGTTTTTT,CAHPRLRENTGELFF
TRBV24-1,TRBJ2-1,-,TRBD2,TGTGCCACCAGTGACTCCGGGACTAACTCCTACAATGAGCAGTTCTTC,CATSDSGTNSYNEQFF
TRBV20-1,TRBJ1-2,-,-,TGCAGTGTCTCGAAGGAGGGCGGCTACACCTTC,CSVSKEGGYTF
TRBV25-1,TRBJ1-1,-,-,TGTGCCAGCAGTGAAGGGGGGGCGCGGGTGAACACTGAAGCTTTCTTT,CASSEGGARVNTEAFF
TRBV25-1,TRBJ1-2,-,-,TGTGCCAGCACAAATTACACCTTC,CASTNYTF
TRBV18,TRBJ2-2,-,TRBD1,TGTGCCAGCTCACCGGACAGGCCCTCCGGGGAGCTGTTTTTT,CASSPDRPSGELFF
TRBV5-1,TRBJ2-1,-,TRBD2,TGCGCCAGCAGCTTATGGCTAGCGGGATCCGATGAGCAGTTCTTC,CASSLWLAGSDEQFF
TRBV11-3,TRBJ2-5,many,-,TGTGCCAGCAGCTTAGGCGGGGGCCTACAAGAGACCCAGTACTTC,CASSLGGGLQETQYF
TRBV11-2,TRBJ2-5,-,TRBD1,TGTGCCAGCAGCTCCCCCCTGACAGGGCTAGAGACCCAGTACTTC,CASSSPLTGLETQYF
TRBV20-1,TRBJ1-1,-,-,TGCAGTGCCCACATGTGGACTGAAGCTTTCTTT,CSAHMWTEAFF
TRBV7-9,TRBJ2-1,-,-,TGTGCCAGCAGCTTAGCGCGGGCCGGATCACTCAATGAGCAGTTCTTC,CASSLARAGSLNEQFF
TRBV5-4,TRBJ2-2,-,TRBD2,TGTGCCAGCAGCTTGAGCGGGGTAAACACCGGGGAGCTGTTTTTT,CASSLSGVNTGELFF
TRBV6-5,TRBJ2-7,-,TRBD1,TGTGCCAGCAACTACGACAGGGGAGGCGGCTACGAGCAGTACTTC,CASNYDRGGGYEQYF
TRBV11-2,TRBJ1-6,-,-,TGTGCCAGCAGCTTAATGGGGGGACGGAACTCAATGGGGAATTCACCCCTCCACTTT,CASSLMGGRNSMGNSPLHF
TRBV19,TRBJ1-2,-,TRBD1,TGTGCCAGTAGTAACGACAGGGGGCTCGGCTACACCTTC,CASSNDRGLGYTF
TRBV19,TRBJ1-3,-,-,TGTGCCAGTAGGGGACTAAACTCTGGAAACACCATATATTTT,CASRGLNSGNTIYF
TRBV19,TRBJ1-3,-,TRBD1,TGTGCCAGTATGAGAGGAGTTACAGGGGGCTCTGGAAACACCATATATTTT,CASMRGVTGGSGNTIYF
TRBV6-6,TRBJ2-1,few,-,TGTGCCAGCAGTTACTCGAGAGTTTATAATGAGCAGTTCTTC,CASSYSRVYNEQFF
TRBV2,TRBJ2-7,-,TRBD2,TGTGCCAGCCTCCAAGGTTGGACTAGCGGGTTGAGCTGGGAGCAGTACTTC,CASLQGWTSGLSWEQYF